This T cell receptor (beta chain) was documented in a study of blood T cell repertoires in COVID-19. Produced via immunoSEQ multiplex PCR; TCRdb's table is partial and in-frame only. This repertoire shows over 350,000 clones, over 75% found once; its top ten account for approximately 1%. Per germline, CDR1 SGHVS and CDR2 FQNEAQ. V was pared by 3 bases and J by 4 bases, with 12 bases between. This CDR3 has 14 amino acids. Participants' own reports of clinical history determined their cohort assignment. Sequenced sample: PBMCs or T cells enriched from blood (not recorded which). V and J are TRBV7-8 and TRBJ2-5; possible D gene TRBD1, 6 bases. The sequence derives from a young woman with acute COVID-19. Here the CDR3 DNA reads TGTGCCAGCAGCTTCTCAGGGGCTGGAGAGACCCAGTACTTC. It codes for CASSFSGAGETQYF.